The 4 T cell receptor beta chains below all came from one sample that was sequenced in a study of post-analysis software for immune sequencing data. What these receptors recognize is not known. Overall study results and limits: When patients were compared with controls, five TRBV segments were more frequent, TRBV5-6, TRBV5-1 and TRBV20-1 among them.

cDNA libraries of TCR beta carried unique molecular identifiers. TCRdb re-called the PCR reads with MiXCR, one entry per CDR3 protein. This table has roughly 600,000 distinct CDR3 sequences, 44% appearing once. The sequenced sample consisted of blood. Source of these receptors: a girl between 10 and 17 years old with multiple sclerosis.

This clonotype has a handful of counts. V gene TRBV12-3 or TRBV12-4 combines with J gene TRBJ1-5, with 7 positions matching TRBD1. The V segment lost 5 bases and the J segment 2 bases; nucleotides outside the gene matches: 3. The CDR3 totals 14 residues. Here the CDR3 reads CASSRGQRNQPQHF. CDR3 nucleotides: TGTGCCAGCAGTAGGGGGCAACGCAATCAGCCCCAGCATTTT.

CDR3 in amino acids: CASSWDRGTHEQYF. The DNA for the CDR3 is TGCGCCAGCAGCTGGGACAGGGGGACCCACGAGCAGTACTTC. This sequence joins TRBV5-1 and TRBJ2-7; 11 nucleotides line up with TRBD1. This CDR3 has 14 residues. J lost 5 bases, V lost 3 bases, and 4 bases had no gene match. Germline loops: CDR1 SGHRS, CDR2 YFSETQ.

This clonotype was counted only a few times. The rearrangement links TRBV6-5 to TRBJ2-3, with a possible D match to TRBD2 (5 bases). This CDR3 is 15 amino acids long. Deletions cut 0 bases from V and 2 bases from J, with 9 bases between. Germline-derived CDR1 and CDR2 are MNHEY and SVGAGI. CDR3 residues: CASSYSGLTTDTQYF. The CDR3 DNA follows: TGTGCCAGCAGTTACTCAGGACTTACCACAGATACGCAGTATTTT.

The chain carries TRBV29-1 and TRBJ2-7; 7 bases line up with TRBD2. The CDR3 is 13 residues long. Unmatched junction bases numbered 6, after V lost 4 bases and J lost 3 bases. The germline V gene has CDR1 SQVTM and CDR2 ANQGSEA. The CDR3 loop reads CSVAQRGFYEQYF. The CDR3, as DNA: TGCAGCGTTGCACAGCGGGGTTTCTACGAGCAGTACTTC.